These 21 T cell receptor beta chains were sequenced from one sample in a study of regulatory T cells in long-lasting Graves disease. Described time point: persistent/refractory GD, antithyroid drugs over 5 years with positive TRAb. The TCR library was made from RNA extracted from PBMCs. Building the TCR beta libraries relied on iRepertoire HTBI primers, and CDR3 regions underwent Arm-PCR. TCRdb passed the multiplex PCR reads through MiXCR, listing each CDR3 protein once. The data show 310,000 or so distinct CDR3 sequences, around a fifth seen once. Here the sequenced sample was peripheral blood mononuclear cells (PBMCs), taken when the disease was refractory, from a patient treated with antithyroid drugs. Receptors were obtained from a female donor with Graves disease.

The chain is built from TRBV4-1 and TRBJ1-3; D is unresolved. Germline V gene sequence: CDR1 MGHRA, CDR2 YSYEKL. The CDR3 extends over 14 amino acids. V dropped 0 bases and J dropped 4 bases, with 7 bases sitting between them. The CDR3 region has the DNA TGCGCCAGCAGCCAAGATCCACGCGGAAACACCATATATTTT. It encodes CASSQDPRGNTIYF.

DNA for the CDR3: TGTGCCAGCAGCCCTCGGGGGGGGACGAACACCGGGGAGCTGTTTTTT. Its protein product is CASSPRGGTNTGELFF. The rearrangement joins TRBV7-3 to TRBJ2-2; 8 bases agree with TRBD2. The V segment lost 5 bases and the J segment 0 bases; nucleotides outside the gene matches: 5. Germline CDR1 SGHTA, CDR2 FQGTGA. The CDR3 runs to 16 residues.

About this clonotype: A much larger clone lies a single base off, so this may be a read error. The genes are TRBV7-8 and TRBJ2-5; no reliable D call. Trimming shortened V by 1 base and J by 2 bases, and 14 bases separated the two germline ends. Germline V gene lookup returns CDR1 SGHVS and CDR2 FQNEAQ. This CDR3 contains 16 residues. The CDR3 nucleotides are TGTGCCAGCAGCTTAGTGCCGGTTCCTCTTCAAGAGACCCAGTACTTC. The encoded protein is CASSLVPVPLQETQYF.

This clonotype was found many times. The chain links TRBV7-2 to TRBJ2-5, with D perhaps assigned TRBD1 or TRBD2 (6 bases each). Germline assignment: CDR1 SGHTA and CDR2 FQGNSA. The CDR3 contains 15 residues. V was trimmed by 0 bases and J by 5 bases, leaving 13 bases between them. The DNA for the CDR3 is TGTGCCAGCAGCTTAGCGCGGGACACTCCGGAGACCCAGTACTTC. The encoded protein is CASSLARDTPETQYF. The full variable domain, in which reference TRBV7-2 and TRBJ2-5 provide the parts outside the CDR3, is GAGVSQSPSNKVTEKGKDVELRCDPISGHTALYWYRQSLGQGLEFLIYFQGNSAPDKSGLPSDRFSAERTGGSVSTLTIQRTQQEDSAVYLCASSLARDTPETQYFGPGTRLLVL.

Details on this clonotype: A much larger clone sits a single nucleotide away, making a read error possible. The V and J genes are TRBV6-1 and TRBJ2-7; 9 nucleotides agree with TRBD2. The CDR3 runs to 15 residues. J was trimmed by 1 base and V by 1 base; bases with no gene match: 2. Germline V gene data show CDR1 as MNHNS and CDR2 as SASEGT. CDR3 loop: CASSEGSGGSYEQYF. CDR3 coding DNA: TGTGCCAGCAGTGAAGGTAGCGGGGGTTCCTACGAGCAGTACTTC.

The chain couples TRBV20-1 to TRBJ2-1; 8 bases are shared with TRBD1. The CDR3 runs to 14 residues. Looked up from germline, CDR1 is DFQATT and CDR2 is SNEGSKA (reference sequence). V was clipped by 5 bases and J by 4 bases; unmatched bases: 7. The CDR3: CSAFGQGPYNEQFF. DNA for the CDR3: TGCAGTGCTTTCGGACAGGGTCCGTACAATGAGCAGTTCTTC.

As for this clonotype: It may be a read error: a sequence one base away is much more abundant. This rearrangement joins TRBV9 to TRBJ2-4; 12 nucleotides match TRBD2. The germline V gene encodes CDR1 SGDLS and CDR2 YYNGEE. CDR3 length: 15 residues. Here the CDR3 DNA reads TGTGCCGGCAGCTCCTCGACTAGCGGGAGCAACATTCAGTACTTC. Translated, it gives CAGSSSTSGSNIQYF.

The chain uses TRBV6-5 and TRBJ1-4; D may be TRBD1 (6 bases). Germline V gives CDR1 MNHEY, CDR2 SVGAGI. The CDR3 length is 16 residues. V lost 0 bases and J 7 bases, leaving 15 bases between the germline ends. The CDR3 is CASSYSRGGAFEKLFF. In DNA form, the CDR3 reads TGTGCCAGCAGTTACTCGAGGGGGGGCGCGTTTGAAAAACTGTTTTTT.

This clonotype was seen only a few times. The rearrangement uses TRBV9 and TRBJ2-7; no clear D gene. Trimming stripped 2 bases from V and 0 bases from J, with 12 bases between. The CDR3 length is 15 residues. Per the germline V gene, CDR1 is SGDLS and CDR2 is YYNGEE. The CDR3 here is CASSVESDGSYEQYF. In DNA, the CDR3 is TGTGCCAGCAGCGTGGAGTCGGACGGCTCCTACGAGCAGTACTTC. Based on the CDR3 plus reference TRBV9 and TRBJ2-7, the full variable domain is DSGVTQTPKHLITATGQRVTLRCSPRSGDLSVYWYQQSLDQGLQFLIQYYNGEERAKGNILERFSAQQFPDLHSELNLSSLELGDSALYFCASSVESDGSYEQYFGPGTRLTVT.

This clonotype was recorded a few times. A much bigger clone sits one base away, suggesting this may be a read error. The chain has TRBV27 and TRBJ1-2; tentatively, D is TRBD1 (6 bases). The V end was cut by 5 bases, the J end by 5 bases, with 15 bases between. The CDR3 runs 14 residues. Germline CDR1 MNHEY, CDR2 SMNVEV (reference sequence). The CDR3 sequence: CASSVRGGAYGYTF. The CDR3 DNA is TGTGCCAGCAGTGTCAGGGGTGGGGCGTATGGCTACACCTTC.

The chain carries TRBV20-1 and TRBJ2-7; 11 bases are a match to TRBD2. V dropped 5 bases and J dropped 1; count of bases not matched to a gene: 16. The CDR3 contains 18 residues. Per germline, CDR1 DFQATT and CDR2 SNEGSKA (reference sequence). CDR3 sequence (DNA): TGCAGTGCTGATGAATTTACTAGCGGGAGAGGTGCATCCTACGAGCAGTACTTC. This translates into CSADEFTSGRGASYEQYF.

This clonotype was picked up many times. The genes are TRBV5-1 and TRBJ1-1; D is undetermined. This CDR3 has 13 residues. Germline lookup yields CDR1 SGHRS and CDR2 YFSETQ. V dropped 5 bases and J dropped 3 bases, with 11 bases sitting between them. The CDR3 DNA reads as TGCGCCAGCAGATTGAGTACCGACACTGAAGCTTTCTTT. Its translation: CASRLSTDTEAFF.

Many counts were recorded for this clonotype. V and J are TRBV3-1 and TRBJ2-5; 10 nucleotides agree with TRBD2. This CDR3 spans 18 amino acids. Germline V gene lookup returns CDR1 LGHDT and CDR2 YNNKEL (reference sequence). Germline trimming cut 0 bases from V and 4 bases from J; bases unmatched to any gene: 11. This CDR3 is CASSQEYASGRASETQYF. The DNA for the CDR3 is TGTGCCAGCAGCCAAGAATACGCTAGCGGGAGAGCATCAGAGACCCAGTACTTC.

This sequence joins TRBV29-1 and TRBJ2-1; D is unclear. CDR1 SQVTM and CDR2 ANQGSEA come from the germline V gene. This CDR3 comprises 14 residues. V was clipped by 8 bases and J by 0 bases, with 14 bases between them. This CDR3 reads CSPRLVGSYNEQFF. As DNA, the CDR3 is TGCAGCCCCCGCCTAGTTGGCTCCTACAATGAGCAGTTCTTC.

DNA of the CDR3: TGTGCCAGCAGCCTGGACAGGAGCATTAACTATGGCTACACCTTC. It is translated as CASSLDRSINYGYTF. The chain couples TRBV7-2 to TRBJ1-2; 7 nucleotides align to TRBD1. V gave up 5 bases and J gave up 1 base; unmatched junction bases: 7. This CDR3 comprises 15 residues. Germline lookup yields CDR1 SGHTA and CDR2 FQGNSA.

This clonotype was recorded at least ten times. V is TRBV27 and J is TRBJ2-7; D possibly corresponds to TRBD1 (5 bases). Trimming left V 2 bases short and J 6 bases short, with 8 bases between. From germline, CDR1 is MNHEY and CDR2 SMNVEV (reference sequence). The CDR3 runs 12 residues. The CDR3 DNA is TGTGCCAGCAGTTTACCCCAGGGCGAGCAGTACTTC. Its protein product is CASSLPQGEQYF.

V and J are TRBV20-1 and TRBJ2-7; D unresolved. This CDR3 region has 13 residues. V lost 1 base, J lost 1 base, and 8 bases lay in between. The V gene's germline CDR1 is DFQATT and CDR2 SNEGSKA (reference sequence). CDR3 bases: TGCAGTGCTAGAGGCAGCGCTTCCTACGAGCAGTACTTC. The encoded protein is CSARGSASYEQYF.

The V and J genes are TRBV6-2 or TRBV6-3 and TRBJ2-1, with unresolved D. V lost 6 bases and J 10 bases, leaving 13 bases between the germline ends. The CDR3 has 12 amino acids. Germline CDR1 reads MNHEY; CDR2 reads SVGEGT. CDR3 in DNA: TGTGCCAGCAGCAGAGTAGCCGTAGAGCAGTTCTTC. Translated: CASSRVAVEQFF.

This chain links TRBV27 with TRBJ2-2; D is tentatively TRBD1 or TRBD2 (5 bases each). Looked up from germline, CDR1 is MNHEY and CDR2 is SMNVEV (reference sequence). Trimming pared 0 bases from V and 2 bases from J, leaving 7 bases between. The length of the CDR3 is 15 residues. The CDR3 DNA reads TGTGCCAGCAGTTTATCCGGGGACAACACCGGGGAGCTGTTTTTT. This gives the protein CASSLSGDNTGELFF.

The CDR3: CASTGTGGATQYF. In DNA form, the CDR3 reads TGTGCCAGTACCGGGACAGGGGGAGCGACCCAGTACTTC. The V and J genes are TRBV19 and TRBJ2-5; 11 bases fit TRBD1. After removal of 7 bases from V and 7 bases from J, the junction contained 5 bases not matched to a gene. CDR1 and CDR2 from the germline V gene are LNHDA and SQIVND (reference sequence). The CDR3 is 13 amino acids.

This clonotype has just one count. The chain links TRBV6-9 to TRBJ2-7; TRBD2 matches 7 bases. This CDR3 has 14 residues. Germline V gene lookup returns CDR1 MNHGY and CDR2 SVAAGI. V trimming: 3 bases; J trimming: 4 bases; junction bases outside the gene matches: 6. CDR3 in DNA: TGTGCCAGCAGTTACTCCACACTAGCGTACGAGCAGTACTTC. Translated, it gives CASSYSTLAYEQYF.